Listed here are 2 T cell receptor beta chains from one sample, sequenced in a study of monozygotic twins with inflammatory bowel disease. TCRdb processed the 5' RACE reads again and assigns one entry to each CDR3 protein, with no DNA. This table lists around 450,000 distinct CDR3 sequences. Sequenced material: blood. The receptors were gathered from a human donor with ulcerative colitis or Crohn's disease, or a healthy co-twin of an affected twin (not recorded which).

This chain uses TRBV12-3 or TRBV12-4 with TRBJ2-7; the D call from TCRdb, TRBD1, cannot be confirmed without DNA. The CDR3 runs to 15 residues. The chain's CDR3 is CASSSRTGAVDEQYF.

V and J are TRBV6-5 and TRBJ1-2; the TCRdb D gene call, TRBD1, has no DNA to confirm it. There are 18 residues in the CDR3. CDR1 and CDR2 (germline): MNHEY, SVGAGI. CDR3 sequence reads: CASSWRGQGDRTSGGYTF.